This T cell receptor (beta chain) was profiled in a study of shared clonotypes between healthy human individuals. Assay used: immunoSEQ multiplex PCR; TCRdb lists only in-frame clones, some missing. The table lists some 1.4 million clones, roughly 96% of them singletons. Per germline, CDR1 LNHNV and CDR2 YYDKDF (reference sequence). V shed 0 bases, J shed 16 bases, and the junction held 15 bases outside the gene matches. The CDR3 spans 16 residues. The study separated CD4+ cells into CD45RA+ naive and CD45RA-negative memory subsets. This TCR was recovered from a man aged 25 to 40 in good health. V and J are TRBV15 and TRBJ2-1; 10 bases are shared with TRBD2. The source material was naive CD4+ T cells sorted from blood. Stated subset: CD45RA+ positively selected. CDR3 amino acids: CATSRDGGIIAGGNFF. CDR3 DNA: TGTGCCACCAGCAGAGATGGGGGGATAATAGCGGGAGGAAACTTCTTC.